This TCR beta chain was sequenced for a study of cytomegalovirus exposure and HLA in healthy donors. Overall study results and limits: The study put 150 to 200 TCR beta chains on its list as cytomegalovirus-associated.

Notes on this clone: Its matching antigen is unknown.

Trimming shortened V by 5 bases and J by 7 bases, and 18 bases separated the two germline ends. This CDR3 spans 15 amino acids. CDR1 and CDR2 (germline): SGHVS, FNYEAQ. Sequenced by immunoSEQ multiplex PCR; TCRdb stores in-frame clones only, minus some. The sample lists about 360,000 clones, approximately 90% occurring once. The sequence came from a woman aged 18 to 35 in good health and CMV-seronegative. Sequences were obtained from PBMCs. This chain uses TRBV7-6 with TRBJ2-1; TRBD1 might be the D (5 bases). The chain's CDR3 is CASSRTWQGRNEQFF. DNA for the CDR3: TGTGCCAGCAGCCGCACATGGCAGGGTCGGAATGAGCAGTTCTTC.